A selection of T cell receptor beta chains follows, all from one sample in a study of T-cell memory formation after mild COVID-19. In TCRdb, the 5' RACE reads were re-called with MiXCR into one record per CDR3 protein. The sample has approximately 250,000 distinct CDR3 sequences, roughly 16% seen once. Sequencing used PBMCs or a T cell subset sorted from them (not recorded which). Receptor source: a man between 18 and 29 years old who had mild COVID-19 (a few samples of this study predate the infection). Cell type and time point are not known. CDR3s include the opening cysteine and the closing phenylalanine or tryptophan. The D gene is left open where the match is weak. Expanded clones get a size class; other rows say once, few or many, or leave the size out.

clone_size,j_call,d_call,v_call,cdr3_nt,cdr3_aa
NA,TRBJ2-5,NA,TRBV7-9,TGTGCCAGCAGCGGGAGACAGCAAGAGACCCAGTACTTC,CASSGRQQETQYF
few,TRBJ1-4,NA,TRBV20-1,TGCAGTGCTAGAGATCTCCCCAGGAGAGGTGAAAAACTGTTTTTT,CSARDLPRRGEKLFF
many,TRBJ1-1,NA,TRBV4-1,TGCGCCAGCAATTATAGGGTCGGGCGGAACACTGAAGCTTTCTTT,CASNYRVGRNTEAFF
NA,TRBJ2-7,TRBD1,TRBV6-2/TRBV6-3,TGTGCCAGCAGTTACCTCCCGGGGACAGGGGCCAACGAGCAGTACTTC,CASSYLPGTGANEQYF
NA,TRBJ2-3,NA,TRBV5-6,TGTGCCAGCAGCTTGGCCCTAGAGTTGGATACGCAGTATTTT,CASSLALELDTQYF
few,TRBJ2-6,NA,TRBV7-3,TGTGCCAGCAGCTTATCCACAGGGTTTGGGGCCAACGTCCTGACTTTC,CASSLSTGFGANVLTF
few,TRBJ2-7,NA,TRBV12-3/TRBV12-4,TGTGCCAGCAGGGCCCATCAGGGAACCTACGAGCAGTACTTC,CASRAHQGTYEQYF
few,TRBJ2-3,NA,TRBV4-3,TGCGCCAGCAGCCAAGGAGGCAGCCGCACAGATACGCAGTATTTT,CASSQGGSRTDTQYF
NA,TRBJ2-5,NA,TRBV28,TGTGCCAGCAGTTCCCGGACATCTCGGGTAGAGACCCAGTACTTC,CASSSRTSRVETQYF
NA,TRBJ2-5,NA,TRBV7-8,TGTGCCAGCAGCTTTGGTCCCCCGGCGGAGTTTTACCAAGAGACCCAGTACTTC,CASSFGPPAEFYQETQYF
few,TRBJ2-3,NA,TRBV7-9,TGTGCCAGCAGCTTAGCCCAGAGGGTTCGCCCAGATACGCAGTATTTT,CASSLAQRVRPDTQYF
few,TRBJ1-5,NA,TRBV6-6,TGTGCCAGCAGTGCTAAGGGCAATCAGCCCCAGCATTTT,CASSAKGNQPQHF
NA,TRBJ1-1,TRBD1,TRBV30,TGTGCCTGGAGTGAGGGGACAGGGGCTTTCTTT,CAWSEGTGAFF
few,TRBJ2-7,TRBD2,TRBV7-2,TGTGCCAGCAGCATCTTAATTGGGACTAGCGGGCCGTACGAGCAGTACTTC,CASSILIGTSGPYEQYF
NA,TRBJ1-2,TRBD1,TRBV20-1,TGCAGTGCGAGGGACAGGCTGAACTATGGCTACACCTTC,CSARDRLNYGYTF
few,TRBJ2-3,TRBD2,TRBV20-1,TGCAGTGCTAGGGAGGGGCGGGGGGCCCCTGGTTCGCAGTATTTT,CSAREGRGAPGSQYF
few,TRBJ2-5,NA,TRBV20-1,TGCAGTGCTAGACAGGGCGCCACTGGGACCCAGTACTTC,CSARQGATGTQYF
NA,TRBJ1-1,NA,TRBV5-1,TGCGCCAGCAGCTCCTGGACGGGATCTGAAGCTTTCTTT,CASSSWTGSEAFF
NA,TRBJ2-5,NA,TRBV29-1,TGCAGCATGGGACGTATGGGGGAGACCCAGTACTTC,CSMGRMGETQYF
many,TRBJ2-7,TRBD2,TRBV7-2,TGTGCCAGCAGCGTAACTAGCGGGGATTTCTCCTACGAGCAGTACTTC,CASSVTSGDFSYEQYF
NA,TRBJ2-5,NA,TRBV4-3,TGCGCCAGCAGCCAAGATATGTCAGAGACCCAGTACTTC,CASSQDMSETQYF
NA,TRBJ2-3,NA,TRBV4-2,TGTGCCAGCAGCCACCTTCCGGGAAGCACAGATACGCAGTATTTT,CASSHLPGSTDTQYF